This T cell receptor (beta chain) comes out of a study of T cell responses to AZD1222 COVID-19 vaccine. Study results and limitations: Clonal diversity may have been underestimated in mostly white British donors.

Losses at the gene ends were 4 bases for V and 4 bases for J; bases not matched to a gene: 15. This CDR3 is built from 20 residues. Germline V lookup: CDR1 SGHVS, CDR2 FNYEAQ. This clone was observed once. Antigen unknown. Clones were read by immunoSEQ multiplex PCR, and TCRdb kept only the in-frame ones, dropping some. The table records approximately 170,000 clones, around nine tenths of them present only once. The V and J genes are TRBV7-6 and TRBJ2-1; 14 nucleotides line up with TRBD2. This receptor was taken from an adult who received the AZD1222 COVID-19 vaccine. The sequencing used peripheral blood, collected 28 days after the second AZD1222 dose. CDR3 residues: CASSSTTAGTSGGLYNEQFF. CDR3 nucleotide sequence: TGTGCCAGCAGCTCCACCACCGCTGGGACTAGCGGGGGCTTATACAATGAGCAGTTCTTC.